These 5 T cell receptor beta chains originate from one sample sequenced in a study of resident and recirculating memory T cells in vitiligo. Clones were read by immunoSEQ multiplex PCR, and TCRdb kept only the in-frame ones, dropping some. In the table there are around 76,000 clones, about 89% of which are singletons. The sequenced material came from blood. These receptors were obtained from a male donor with vitiligo.

The genes are TRBV11-2 and TRBJ2-2; 12 bases map to TRBD1. The CDR3 spans 16 residues. Germline V gene sequence: CDR1 SGHAT, CDR2 FQNNGV. The V segment lost 2 bases and the J segment 6 bases; nucleotides outside the gene matches: 4. DNA of the CDR3: TGTGCCAGCAGCTTAATGGGACAGGGGGCCTCCGGGGAGCTGTTTTTT. Protein: CASSLMGQGASGELFF.

This chain links TRBV6-1 with TRBJ1-6, with D possibly matching TRBD1 (5 bases). The CDR3 loop spans 17 amino acids. Trimming took 2 bases from V and 8 from J, leaving 19 bases between them. Germline CDR1 and CDR2: MNHNS and SASEGT. The CDR3 is CASSEKLGLWSYSPLHF. The CDR3 DNA sequence: TGTGCCAGCAGTGAAAAATTGGGACTTTGGAGTTATTCACCCCTCCACTTT.

This chain links TRBV5-1 with TRBJ2-2, with TRBD2 matching over 13 bases. The germline V gene encodes CDR1 SGHRS and CDR2 YFSETQ. V lost 1 base, J lost 5 bases, and 14 bases stayed unmatched. CDR3 length: 20 amino acids. CDR3 sequence: CASSLSAPLAGGRGTGELFF. The CDR3 nucleotides read TGCGCCAGCAGCTTGTCTGCCCCACTAGCGGGGGGGCGAGGAACCGGGGAGCTGTTTTTT.

The chain links TRBV5-4 to TRBJ1-5; a weak D match, TRBD1 (6 bases). Germline V lookup: CDR1 SGHNT, CDR2 YYREEE (reference sequence). The CDR3 length is 16 residues. Deletions cut 2 bases from V and 3 bases from J, with 15 bases between. CDR3 sequence: CASSFGGGRDNQPQHF. CDR3 nucleotide sequence: TGTGCCAGCAGCTTCGGGGGGGGGCGCGACAATCAGCCCCAGCATTTT.

The chain employs TRBV25-1 and TRBJ2-1, with D tentatively TRBD1 (6 bases). This CDR3 is built from 16 residues. The V end was cut by 6 bases, the J end by 1 base, with 16 bases between. The germline V gene encodes CDR1 MGHDK and CDR2 SYGVNS. The CDR3 reads CASSFLGGASYNEQFF. For the CDR3, the DNA is TGTGCCAGCAGCTTCCTAGGGGGTGCGTCCTACAATGAGCAGTTCTTC.